These T cell receptor beta chains were read from a single sample in a study of siplizumab effects on memory and regulatory T cells. Sequencing used immunoSEQ multiplex PCR; TCRdb keeps in-frame clones, though not all of them. The sample holds 50,000 or so clones; around 97% are singletons and the top ten take 0.64%. The specimen was naive CD4+ T cells sorted from blood. Receptors were obtained from a human donor in good health. CDR3s include the opening cysteine and the closing phenylalanine or tryptophan. D genes are given only for firm matches. The listing skips clone size in some rows; elsewhere it reads once, few, many or a size class.

j_gene: TRBJ1-3
v_gene: TRBV7-9
abundance: .
d_gene: .
CDR3aa: CASSLATRETGNTIYF
CDR3nt: TGTGCCAGCAGCTTAGCGACGCGGGAAACTGGAAACACCATATATTTT

j_gene: TRBJ2-7
v_gene: TRBV5-1
abundance: .
d_gene: .
CDR3aa: CASSARDQTYEQYF
CDR3nt: TGCGCCAGCAGTGCCCGGGACCAAACCTACGAGCAGTACTTC

j_gene: TRBJ1-1
v_gene: TRBV27
abundance: .
d_gene: TRBD1
CDR3aa: CASSLALDRGTEAFF
CDR3nt: TGTGCCAGCAGTCTAGCACTCGACAGGGGTACTGAAGCTTTCTTT

j_gene: TRBJ2-5
v_gene: TRBV5-4
abundance: .
d_gene: .
CDR3aa: CASSQLLGTQYF
CDR3nt: TGTGCCAGCAGCCAATTACTCGGGACCCAGTACTTC

j_gene: TRBJ1-2
v_gene: TRBV4-1
abundance: .
d_gene: .
CDR3aa: CASSQGWDGIKGYTF
CDR3nt: TGCGCCAGCAGCCAAGGTTGGGACGGGATAAAGGGCTACACCTTC

j_gene: TRBJ2-3
v_gene: TRBV4-1
abundance: .
d_gene: .
CDR3aa: CASSQYTGTDTQYF
CDR3nt: TGCGCCAGCAGCCAATATACAGGCACAGATACGCAGTATTTT

j_gene: TRBJ2-7
v_gene: TRBV5-4
abundance: .
d_gene: .
CDR3aa: CASRVEPSPNTGEQYF
CDR3nt: TGTGCCAGCAGGGTCGAACCCTCCCCGAACACGGGAGAGCAGTACTTC

j_gene: TRBJ1-5
v_gene: TRBV4-2
abundance: .
d_gene: .
CDR3aa: CASSQDRSNQPQHF
CDR3nt: TGTGCCAGCAGCCAAGATAGGAGCAATCAGCCCCAGCATTTT

j_gene: TRBJ1-1
v_gene: TRBV29-1
abundance: .
d_gene: TRBD1
CDR3aa: CSVNRGSDTEAFF
CDR3nt: TGCAGCGTCAACAGGGGGTCTGACACTGAAGCTTTCTTT

j_gene: TRBJ1-1
v_gene: TRBV6-5
abundance: .
d_gene: .
CDR3aa: CASREAPHEAFF
CDR3nt: TGTGCCAGCAGAGAGGCCCCACATGAAGCTTTCTTT

j_gene: TRBJ2-7
v_gene: TRBV5-1
abundance: .
d_gene: TRBD2
CDR3aa: CASTPAGGPLEQYF
CDR3nt: TGCGCCAGCACCCCAGCGGGAGGGCCTCTCGAGCAGTACTTC

j_gene: TRBJ2-7
v_gene: TRBV29-1
abundance: .
d_gene: .
CDR3aa: CSATTGTRYEQYF
CDR3nt: TGCAGCGCGACGACAGGGACTCGTTACGAGCAGTACTTC

j_gene: TRBJ1-2
v_gene: TRBV5-1
abundance: .
d_gene: .
CDR3aa: CASSLETGLGGYTF
CDR3nt: TGCGCCAGCAGCTTAGAAACAGGGTTGGGTGGCTACACCTTC

j_gene: TRBJ1-2
v_gene: TRBV10-3
abundance: once
d_gene: .
CDR3aa: CAISDSNYGYTF
CDR3nt: TGTGCCATCAGTGACAGCAACTATGGCTACACCTTC

j_gene: TRBJ2-2
v_gene: TRBV29-1
abundance: .
d_gene: TRBD1
CDR3aa: CSVDRGSGELFF
CDR3nt: TGCAGCGTTGACAGGGGGTCCGGGGAGCTGTTTTTT

j_gene: TRBJ2-7
v_gene: TRBV6-5
abundance: .
d_gene: TRBD1
CDR3aa: CASSYTGAYEQYF
CDR3nt: TGTGCCAGCAGTTACACAGGGGCCTACGAGCAGTACTTC

j_gene: TRBJ2-1
v_gene: TRBV5-1
abundance: .
d_gene: TRBD2
CDR3aa: CASSLEKVLAESSYNEQFF
CDR3nt: TGCGCCAGCAGCTTGGAAAAGGTCCTAGCGGAGAGCTCCTACAATGAGCAGTTCTTC

j_gene: TRBJ2-5
v_gene: TRBV4-3
abundance: once
d_gene: .
CDR3aa: CASSQYGDETQYF
CDR3nt: TGCGCCAGCAGCCAGTATGGGGATGAGACCCAGTACTTC

j_gene: TRBJ1-1
v_gene: TRBV18
abundance: .
d_gene: .
CDR3aa: CASSPVGVNTEAFF
CDR3nt: TGTGCCAGCTCACCGGTCGGCGTGAACACTGAAGCTTTCTTT

j_gene: TRBJ1-1
v_gene: TRBV10-3
abundance: .
d_gene: .
CDR3aa: CAITSRTEAFF
CDR3nt: TGTGCCATCACCTCGAGAACGGAAGCTTTCTTT

j_gene: TRBJ2-7
v_gene: TRBV19
abundance: once
d_gene: .
CDR3aa: CASSISSGPSSYEQYF
CDR3nt: TGTGCCAGTAGTATAAGTTCGGGCCCTAGCTCCTACGAGCAGTACTTC

j_gene: TRBJ1-2
v_gene: TRBV30
abundance: once
d_gene: TRBD1
CDR3aa: CAWAAGTGGAGYTF
CDR3nt: TGTGCCTGGGCCGCCGGGACAGGGGGCGCTGGCTACACCTTC

j_gene: TRBJ2-3
v_gene: TRBV19
abundance: .
d_gene: .
CDR3aa: CASSTARERSTDTQYF
CDR3nt: TGTGCCAGTAGTACCGCCCGGGAGAGAAGCACAGATACGCAGTATTTT

j_gene: TRBJ2-1
v_gene: TRBV6-1
abundance: .
d_gene: .
CDR3aa: CASSEVGQSSYNEQFF
CDR3nt: TGTGCCAGCAGTGAAGTTGGACAAAGCTCCTACAATGAGCAGTTCTTC

j_gene: TRBJ2-5
v_gene: TRBV5-1
abundance: .
d_gene: .
CDR3aa: CASSLVQGRETQYF
CDR3nt: TGCGCCAGCAGCTTGGTACAGGGGAGGGAGACCCAGTACTTC

j_gene: TRBJ2-1
v_gene: TRBV7-3
abundance: .
d_gene: .
CDR3aa: CASSEARDHNEQFF
CDR3nt: TGTGCCAGCAGCGAAGCTAGGGACCACAATGAGCAGTTCTTC

j_gene: TRBJ1-6
v_gene: TRBV7-9
abundance: .
d_gene: .
CDR3aa: CASGPGDSPLHF
CDR3nt: TGTGCCAGCGGGCCAGGGGATTCACCCCTCCACTTT

j_gene: TRBJ2-3
v_gene: TRBV7-3
abundance: .
d_gene: .
CDR3aa: CASSPGHSTDTQYF
CDR3nt: TGTGCCAGCAGCCCGGGCCACAGCACAGATACGCAGTATTTT

j_gene: TRBJ2-3
v_gene: TRBV11-3
abundance: once
d_gene: .
CDR3aa: CASSNSPLTDTQYF
CDR3nt: TGTGCCAGCAGCAACTCCCCCTTGACGGATACGCAGTATTTT

j_gene: TRBJ2-7
v_gene: TRBV30
abundance: .
d_gene: TRBD2
CDR3aa: CAWSVAGTPWDEQYF
CDR3nt: TGTGCCTGGAGTGTAGCGGGAACGCCTTGGGACGAGCAGTACTTC

j_gene: TRBJ2-7
v_gene: TRBV7-9
abundance: .
d_gene: TRBD1
CDR3aa: CASLQGAANEQYF
CDR3nt: TGTGCCAGCTTGCAGGGGGCTGCGAACGAGCAGTACTTC

j_gene: TRBJ2-3
v_gene: TRBV10-3
abundance: few
d_gene: .
CDR3aa: CAISDPQGTEVDF
CDR3nt: TGTGCCATCAGTGACCCCCAGGGGACTGAGGTGGATTTT

j_gene: TRBJ2-7
v_gene: TRBV7-9
abundance: .
d_gene: TRBD1
CDR3aa: CASSLPKDQGVSYEQYF
CDR3nt: TGTGCCAGCAGCTTACCGAAAGATCAGGGGGTCTCCTACGAGCAGTACTTC

j_gene: TRBJ2-3
v_gene: TRBV30
abundance: .
d_gene: TRBD2
CDR3aa: CAWSSGRDTDTQYF
CDR3nt: TGTGCCTGGAGTAGCGGGAGGGACACAGATACGCAGTATTTT

j_gene: TRBJ1-3
v_gene: TRBV13
abundance: .
d_gene: .
CDR3aa: CASKIRGSGNTIYF
CDR3nt: TGTGCCAGCAAAATTAGGGGCTCTGGAAACACCATATATTTT

j_gene: TRBJ2-7
v_gene: TRBV19
abundance: .
d_gene: TRBD2
CDR3aa: CASTKGLAGGYEQYF
CDR3nt: TGTGCCAGTACCAAAGGACTAGCGGGAGGGTACGAGCAGTACTTC

j_gene: TRBJ2-7
v_gene: TRBV7-2
abundance: .
d_gene: .
CDR3aa: CASSPASDYEQYF
CDR3nt: TGTGCCAGCAGCCCTGCTTCCGACTACGAGCAGTACTTC

j_gene: TRBJ1-5
v_gene: TRBV30
abundance: .
d_gene: .
CDR3aa: CAWSRGTSNQPQHF
CDR3nt: TGTGCCTGGAGTAGGGGGACTAGCAATCAGCCCCAGCATTTT

j_gene: TRBJ2-1
v_gene: TRBV19
abundance: .
d_gene: TRBD2
CDR3aa: CASSRPKTSGRASNEQFF
CDR3nt: TGTGCCAGTAGTAGACCGAAGACTAGCGGGAGGGCCTCAAATGAGCAGTTCTTC

j_gene: TRBJ2-5
v_gene: TRBV7-9
abundance: .
d_gene: .
CDR3aa: CASSPRRDQETQYF
CDR3nt: TGTGCCAGCAGCCCCCGAAGGGACCAAGAGACCCAGTACTTC

j_gene: TRBJ2-7
v_gene: TRBV7-7
abundance: .
d_gene: .
CDR3aa: CASSLARGGEQYF
CDR3nt: TGTGCTAGCAGCTTAGCGAGGGGCGGGGAGCAGTACTTC

j_gene: TRBJ2-7
v_gene: TRBV28
abundance: .
d_gene: TRBD2
CDR3aa: CASSPTPGTSGGSSYEQYF
CDR3nt: TGTGCCAGCAGTCCCACTCCCGGGACTAGCGGGGGCAGCTCCTACGAGCAGTACTTC

j_gene: TRBJ2-7
v_gene: TRBV6-1
abundance: .
d_gene: TRBD1
CDR3aa: CASGTGTYEQYF
CDR3nt: TGTGCCAGCGGGACAGGAACTTACGAGCAGTACTTC

j_gene: TRBJ1-5
v_gene: TRBV28
abundance: .
d_gene: .
CDR3aa: CASSPRTGRSPQHF
CDR3nt: TGTGCCAGCAGTCCTAGAACAGGGAGGTCGCCCCAGCATTTT

j_gene: TRBJ1-6
v_gene: TRBV5-1
abundance: once
d_gene: .
CDR3aa: CASSLGLSNSPLHF
CDR3nt: TGCGCCAGCAGCTTGGGTCTGTCAAATTCACCCCTCCACTTT

j_gene: TRBJ2-1
v_gene: TRBV7-9
abundance: .
d_gene: TRBD2
CDR3aa: CASSRGLGRNEQFF
CDR3nt: TGTGCCAGCAGCCGCGGACTAGGGCGCAATGAGCAGTTCTTC

j_gene: TRBJ2-7
v_gene: TRBV6-5
abundance: .
d_gene: .
CDR3aa: CASFGAGTEQYF
CDR3nt: TGTGCCAGCTTTGGCGCCGGGACCGAGCAGTACTTC

j_gene: TRBJ2-7
v_gene: TRBV28
abundance: .
d_gene: .
CDR3aa: CASSSPRDGGYEQYF
CDR3nt: TGTGCCAGCAGTTCCCCCAGGGATGGGGGATACGAGCAGTACTTC

j_gene: TRBJ2-2
v_gene: TRBV5-1
abundance: .
d_gene: .
CDR3aa: CASKVGAGTGELFF
CDR3nt: TGCGCCAGCAAGGTAGGGGCTGGCACCGGGGAGCTGTTTTTT

j_gene: TRBJ2-1
v_gene: TRBV29-1
abundance: .
d_gene: .
CDR3aa: CSVRDPSYNEQFF
CDR3nt: TGCAGCGTTAGGGATCCGTCCTACAATGAGCAGTTCTTC

j_gene: TRBJ2-7
v_gene: TRBV5-1
abundance: once
d_gene: .
CDR3aa: CASSLLDSLGEQYF
CDR3nt: TGCGCCAGCAGCTTGTTGGACAGCCTTGGCGAGCAGTACTTC

j_gene: TRBJ2-3
v_gene: TRBV5-1
abundance: .
d_gene: .
CDR3aa: CASSLVVRGTPSTDTQYF
CDR3nt: TGCGCCAGCAGCTTGGTTGTCAGGGGAACCCCTAGCACAGATACGCAGTATTTT

j_gene: TRBJ2-5
v_gene: TRBV18
abundance: .
d_gene: .
CDR3aa: CASSPEQASETQYF
CDR3nt: TGTGCCAGCTCACCAGAACAGGCCTCGGAGACCCAGTACTTC

j_gene: TRBJ2-6
v_gene: TRBV7-2
abundance: .
d_gene: .
CDR3aa: CASDLFASGANVLTF
CDR3nt: TGTGCCAGCGACCTTTTTGCCTCTGGGGCCAACGTCCTGACTTTC

j_gene: TRBJ1-1
v_gene: TRBV5-4
abundance: .
d_gene: TRBD1
CDR3aa: CASSLQGARGEAFF
CDR3nt: TGTGCCAGCAGCTTACAGGGGGCTCGTGGTGAAGCTTTCTTT

j_gene: TRBJ1-2
v_gene: TRBV10-3
abundance: .
d_gene: .
CDR3aa: CAISEKRRSWEDGYTF
CDR3nt: TGTGCCATCAGTGAAAAACGACGGTCCTGGGAGGATGGCTACACCTTC

j_gene: TRBJ2-7
v_gene: TRBV7-3
abundance: .
d_gene: .
CDR3aa: CASSLTRGYEQYF
CDR3nt: TGTGCCAGCAGCTTAACTAGGGGCTACGAGCAGTACTTC

j_gene: TRBJ2-5
v_gene: TRBV5-4
abundance: .
d_gene: .
CDR3aa: CASSFQETQYF
CDR3nt: TGTGCCAGCAGCTTCCAAGAGACCCAGTACTTC

j_gene: TRBJ2-5
v_gene: TRBV7-2
abundance: .
d_gene: .
CDR3aa: CASSLGGGPQTQYF
CDR3nt: TGTGCCAGCAGCTTAGGGGGCGGGCCCCAGACCCAGTACTTC

j_gene: TRBJ2-7
v_gene: TRBV11-1
abundance: .
d_gene: .
CDR3aa: CASSLDLGLEQYF
CDR3nt: TGTGCCAGCAGCTTAGATTTGGGCCTCGAGCAGTACTTC